Listed below are T cell receptor beta chains from one sample, sequenced in a study of response to subunit inactivated influenza vaccine. TCRdb reprocessed the RT-PCR reads with MiXCR, giving one entry per CDR3 protein. The sample holds 710,000 or so distinct CDR3 sequences, 15% to 18% seen once. The source was PBMCs from blood, collected 12 days after vaccination. The receptors stem from a man over 45 who received an inactivated influenza vaccine. CDR3s include the opening cysteine and the closing phenylalanine or tryptophan. Fields, in order: D gene, V gene, J gene, clone size, CDR3 DNA, CDR3 protein. D genes are given only for firm matches. The listing skips clone size in some rows; elsewhere it reads once, few, many or a size class.

D gene: .
V gene: TRBV21-1
J gene: TRBJ2-6
clone size: .
CDR3 DNA: TGTGCCAGCAGCATGGGACAGCTGCCTGGGGCCAACGTCCTGACTTTC
CDR3 protein: CASSMGQLPGANVLTF

D gene: .
V gene: TRBV4-1
J gene: TRBJ1-4
clone size: .
CDR3 DNA: TGCGCCAGCAGCCAAGAAGCATACGAAAAACTGTTTTTT
CDR3 protein: CASSQEAYEKLFF

D gene: TRBD2
V gene: TRBV18
J gene: TRBJ2-3
clone size: few
CDR3 DNA: TGTGCCAGCTCACGACCCGGCGGACTAGCGGAAGGCACAGATACGCAGTATTTT
CDR3 protein: CASSRPGGLAEGTDTQYF

D gene: .
V gene: TRBV11-2
J gene: TRBJ2-5
clone size: few
CDR3 DNA: TGTGCCAGCAGCTTAGATTGGGGGGCGGGACAAGAGACCCAGTACTTC
CDR3 protein: CASSLDWGAGQETQYF

D gene: .
V gene: TRBV5-1
J gene: TRBJ2-3
clone size: .
CDR3 DNA: TGCGCCAGCAGCTTGCTAGCTCAGAACGCGGATACGCAGTATTTT
CDR3 protein: CASSLLAQNADTQYF

D gene: TRBD2
V gene: TRBV4-1
J gene: TRBJ2-1
clone size: .
CDR3 DNA: TGCGCCAGCAGCCAGAGCGGGGGGGCTGATGAGCAGTTCTTC
CDR3 protein: CASSQSGGADEQFF

D gene: TRBD2
V gene: TRBV6-1
J gene: TRBJ2-1
clone size: .
CDR3 DNA: TGTGCCAGCAGGGTAGGACTAGCGGGAGATGAGCAGTTCTTC
CDR3 protein: CASRVGLAGDEQFF

D gene: .
V gene: TRBV29-1
J gene: TRBJ2-7
clone size: many
CDR3 DNA: TGCAGCGTTGTCGGGAATCATGGGGGGAAGTTCCCCTACGAGCAGTACTTC
CDR3 protein: CSVVGNHGGKFPYEQYF

D gene: .
V gene: TRBV19
J gene: TRBJ2-1
clone size: .
CDR3 DNA: TGTGCCAGTATGACGGACGGGGTGAGTGAGCAGTTCTTC
CDR3 protein: CASMTDGVSEQFF

D gene: TRBD2
V gene: TRBV15
J gene: TRBJ2-7
clone size: .
CDR3 DNA: TGTGCCACCAGCAGAGCATATCTTAGGGCGGGAGACTACGAGCAGTACTTC
CDR3 protein: CATSRAYLRAGDYEQYF

D gene: TRBD1
V gene: TRBV20-1
J gene: TRBJ2-1
clone size: .
CDR3 DNA: TGCAGTGCTACAAAGGGACAGGGGAAATACAATGAGCAGTTCTTC
CDR3 protein: CSATKGQGKYNEQFF

D gene: .
V gene: TRBV7-2
J gene: TRBJ2-1
clone size: many
CDR3 DNA: TGTGCCAGCAGCTTAGTTGGGGCTAGCGAGGATGAGCAGTTCTTC
CDR3 protein: CASSLVGASEDEQFF

D gene: TRBD2
V gene: TRBV7-2
J gene: TRBJ2-5
clone size: many
CDR3 DNA: TGTGCCAGCAGCTCGGGACTAGCGGGACAAGAGACCCAGTACTTC
CDR3 protein: CASSSGLAGQETQYF